This TCR beta chain was found in a study of cytomegalovirus exposure and HLA in healthy donors. At the level of the study: Sequencing of about 200 million T cells in an earlier analysis found roughly 120 million unique TCR beta sequences.

Whole-study findings and limits: Among immune exposure information, only CMV serostatus was available.

The V end lost 4 bases, the J end lost 0 bases, and 9 bases lay between the germline ends. The CDR3 consists of 15 residues. From germline, CDR1 is MGHDK and CDR2 SYGVNS. This clone has more than one count but fewer than ten. Antigen unknown. Both 60 Vbeta primers and 13 Jbeta primers went into the PCR. Per the original data handling: Later, an analysis found 65 million to 85 million unique TCR beta chains, and some 10 million of these were shared. The protocol was immunoSEQ multiplex PCR, while the TCRdb copy is restricted to in-frame clones and leaves out a portion. V, J and clone size are taken as reported in that table, and D and trimming were inferred from the DNA itself. This sample has around 96,000 clones, with around 64% found just once.

The receptor was derived from a man aged 55 to 70 in good health and CMV-seronegative. The chain joins TRBV25-1 to TRBJ1-4, with D unclear. Sequencing was done on a sample of PBMCs. The chain's CDR3 is CASSGHFATNEKLFF. The DNA of the CDR3 is TGTGCCAGCAGTGGACACTTTGCAACTAATGAAAAACTGTTTTTT.